The 9 T cell receptor beta chains below were found in one sample sequenced in a study of blood T cell repertoires in COVID-19. Repertoires were generated with immunoSEQ multiplex PCR, while TCRdb's copy carries only in-frame clones and drops some. The data hold a few hundred thousand clones, with around nine tenths observed a single time. The specimen sequenced was peripheral blood. The receptors shown here come from a woman between 55 and 75 years old with COVID-19, enrolled during active disease.

This chain links TRBV19 with TRBJ1-2, with D perhaps TRBD1 (6 bases). Germline V gene lookup returns CDR1 LNHDA and CDR2 SQIVND (reference sequence). V lost 6 bases to trimming and J lost 4 bases, with 12 bases between them. This CDR3 comprises 13 residues. CDR3 residues: CASRNQGIYGYTF. CDR3 nucleotides: TGTGCCAGTAGAAACCAGGGGATCTATGGCTACACCTTC.

The rearrangement uses TRBV30 and TRBJ2-7; 8 bases are a match to TRBD1. Trimming took 3 bases from V and 0 from J; bases not matched to a gene: 7. The CDR3 has 15 amino acids. CDR1 and CDR2 (germline): GTSNPN, SVGIG (reference sequence). CDR3 in DNA: TGTGCCTGGAGATTCAAGACAGGGGTCTCCTACGAGCAGTACTTC. Protein: CAWRFKTGVSYEQYF.

The chain links TRBV2 to TRBJ1-1; D call uncertain. Trimming removed 7 bases at V and 0 bases at J, with 12 bases between. CDR1 is SNHLY, CDR2 FYNNEI, per germline. The CDR3 has 14 amino acids. CDR3 loop: CASILIVMNTEAFF. The CDR3 bases are TGTGCCAGCATTCTAATCGTCATGAACACTGAAGCTTTCTTT.

The chain recombines TRBV27 with TRBJ2-5; D not resolved. Trimming shortened V by 2 bases and J by 4 bases, and 8 bases separated the two germline ends. The germline V gene has CDR1 MNHEY and CDR2 SMNVEV (reference sequence). This CDR3 spans 13 amino acids. The CDR3 sequence is CASSLRWPETQYF. CDR3 in DNA: TGTGCCAGCAGTTTACGATGGCCAGAGACCCAGTACTTC.

V usage is TRBV20-1 and J usage is TRBJ1-3; D ambiguous. The CDR3 contains 11 residues. From germline, CDR1 is DFQATT and CDR2 SNEGSKA (reference sequence). Trimming took 7 bases from V and 4 from J, leaving 8 bases between them. Here the CDR3 DNA reads TGCAGTGTCCTCCGGGGAAACACCATATATTTT. This translates into CSVLRGNTIYF.

This chain links TRBV9 with TRBJ2-1; 10 nucleotides align to TRBD2. The CDR3 runs to 15 residues. The V gene end was trimmed by 6 bases and the J gene end by 4 bases; junction bases not matched to a gene: 7. Germline values: CDR1 SGDLS, CDR2 YYNGEE. The CDR3 is CASKASSGGYNEQFF. As DNA, the CDR3 is TGTGCCAGCAAGGCGTCTAGCGGGGGATACAATGAGCAGTTCTTC.

The chain employs TRBV5-1 and TRBJ2-3, with 10 bases that match TRBD2. CDR3 length: 16 residues. Germline V lookup: CDR1 SGHRS, CDR2 YFSETQ. With V trimmed by 0 bases and J by 3 bases, 4 bases remained unmatched. The CDR3 nucleotides read TGCGCCAGCAGCTTGGACCTAGCGGGGGCTACAGATACGCAGTATTTT. This codes for CASSLDLAGATDTQYF.

CDR3 sequence: CASSRAEGAGEQFF. The CDR3 nucleotides read TGTGCCAGTAGCCGCGCGGAGGGAGCGGGCGAGCAGTTCTTC. The genes are TRBV19 and TRBJ2-1; a possible D gene is TRBD2 (6 bases). The V gene lost 6 bases and the J gene lost 10 bases, with 19 bases spanning the gap. Per germline, CDR1 LNHDA and CDR2 SQIVND (reference sequence). The length of the CDR3 is 14 residues.

The chain uses TRBV10-3 and TRBJ1-2; 7 bases are a match to TRBD1. Per the germline V gene, CDR1 is ENHRY and CDR2 is SYGVKD. This CDR3 spans 14 amino acids. The V gene end was trimmed by 3 bases and the J gene end by 1 base; junction bases not matched to a gene: 2. CDR3 loop: CAISDQGVNYGYTF. The CDR3 DNA reads TGTGCCATCAGTGATCAGGGGGTTAACTATGGCTACACCTTC.